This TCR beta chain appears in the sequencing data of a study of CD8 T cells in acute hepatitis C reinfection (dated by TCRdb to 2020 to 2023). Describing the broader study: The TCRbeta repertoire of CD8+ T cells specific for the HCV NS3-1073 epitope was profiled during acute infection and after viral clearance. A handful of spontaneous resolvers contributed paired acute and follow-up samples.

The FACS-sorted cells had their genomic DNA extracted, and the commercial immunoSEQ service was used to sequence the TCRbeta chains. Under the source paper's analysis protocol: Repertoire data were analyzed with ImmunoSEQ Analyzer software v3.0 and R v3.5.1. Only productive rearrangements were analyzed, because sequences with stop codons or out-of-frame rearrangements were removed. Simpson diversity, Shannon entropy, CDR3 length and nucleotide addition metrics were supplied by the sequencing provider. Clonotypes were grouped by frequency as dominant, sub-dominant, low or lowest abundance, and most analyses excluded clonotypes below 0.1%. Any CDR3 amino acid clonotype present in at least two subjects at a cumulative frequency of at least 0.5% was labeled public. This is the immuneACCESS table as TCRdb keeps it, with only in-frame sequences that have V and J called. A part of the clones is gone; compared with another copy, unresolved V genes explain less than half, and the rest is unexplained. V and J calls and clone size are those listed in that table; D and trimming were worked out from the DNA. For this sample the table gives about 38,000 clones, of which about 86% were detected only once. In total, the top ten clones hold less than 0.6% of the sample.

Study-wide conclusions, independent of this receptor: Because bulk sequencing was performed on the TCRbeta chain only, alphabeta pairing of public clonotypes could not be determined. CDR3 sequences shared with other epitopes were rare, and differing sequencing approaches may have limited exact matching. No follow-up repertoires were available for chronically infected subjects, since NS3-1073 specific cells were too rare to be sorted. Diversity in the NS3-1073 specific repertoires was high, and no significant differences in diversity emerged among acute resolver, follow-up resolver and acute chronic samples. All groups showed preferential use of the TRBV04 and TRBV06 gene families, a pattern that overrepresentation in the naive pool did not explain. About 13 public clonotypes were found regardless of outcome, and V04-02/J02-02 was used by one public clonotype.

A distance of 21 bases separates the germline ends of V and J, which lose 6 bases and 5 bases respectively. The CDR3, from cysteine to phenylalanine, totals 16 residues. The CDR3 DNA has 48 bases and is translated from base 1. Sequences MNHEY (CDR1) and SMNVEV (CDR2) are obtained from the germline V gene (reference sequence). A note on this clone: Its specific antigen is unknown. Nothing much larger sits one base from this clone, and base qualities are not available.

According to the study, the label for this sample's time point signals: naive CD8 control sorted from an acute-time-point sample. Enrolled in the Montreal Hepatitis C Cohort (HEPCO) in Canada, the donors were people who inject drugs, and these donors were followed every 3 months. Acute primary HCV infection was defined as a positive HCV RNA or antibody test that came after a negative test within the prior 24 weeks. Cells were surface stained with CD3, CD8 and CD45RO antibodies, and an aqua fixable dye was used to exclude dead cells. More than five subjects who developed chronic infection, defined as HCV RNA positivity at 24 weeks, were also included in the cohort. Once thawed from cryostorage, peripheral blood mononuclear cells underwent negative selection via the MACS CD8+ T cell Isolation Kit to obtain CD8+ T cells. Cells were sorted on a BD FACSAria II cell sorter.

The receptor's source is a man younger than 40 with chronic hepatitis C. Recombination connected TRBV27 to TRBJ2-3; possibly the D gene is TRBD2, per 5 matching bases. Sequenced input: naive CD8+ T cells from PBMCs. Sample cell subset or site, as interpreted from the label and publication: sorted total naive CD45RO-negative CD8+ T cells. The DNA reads TGTGCCAGCAGCACCTTCAGGCAAAGAGGAGGAGATACGCAGTATTTT. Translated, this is CASSTFRQRGGDTQYF.